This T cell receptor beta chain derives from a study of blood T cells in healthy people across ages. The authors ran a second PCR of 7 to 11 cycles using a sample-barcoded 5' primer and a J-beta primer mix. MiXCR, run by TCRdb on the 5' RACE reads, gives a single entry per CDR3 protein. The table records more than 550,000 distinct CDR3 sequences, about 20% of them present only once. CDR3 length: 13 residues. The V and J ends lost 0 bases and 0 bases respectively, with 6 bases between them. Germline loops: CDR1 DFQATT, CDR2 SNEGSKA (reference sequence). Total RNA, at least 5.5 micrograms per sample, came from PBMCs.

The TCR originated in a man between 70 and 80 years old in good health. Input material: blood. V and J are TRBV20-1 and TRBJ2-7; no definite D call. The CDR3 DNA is TGCAGTGCTAGAGAAAGGAGCTCCTACGAGCAGTACTTC. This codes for CSARERSSYEQYF.